These 8 T cell receptor beta chains came from one sample sequenced in a study of blood T cells in healthy people across ages (dated by TCRdb to 2014 to 2015). The library came from 5' RACE. TCRdb names Illumina HiSeq 2500 as the instrument used. A second roughly 6 to 11 cycle PCR used a sample-barcoded 5' primer and a J-beta primer mix. TCRdb reworked the public reads: Q25 trimming with fastp, MiXCR clone assembly, productive beta chains retained. CDR3 protein duplicates are merged, each entry listing the most common genes and DNA. This sample lists over 950,000 distinct CDR3 sequences; approximately 38% were detected once. Around 13% of the sample comes from the top ten. Sequenced sample: blood. These receptor sequences come from a man between 18 and 29 years old in good health.

This clonotype was seen a few times. This chain joins TRBV6-1 and TRBJ2-7; D might be TRBD1 (6 bases). V was clipped by 5 bases and J by 3 bases, with 32 bases between them. CDR1 MNHNS and CDR2 SASEGT come from the germline V gene. CDR3 length equals 20 residues. The CDR3 loop reads CASSPRVKGRLTGIGYEQYF. CDR3 sequence (DNA): TGTGCCAGCAGTCCGCGAGTTAAAGGGCGACTTACAGGGATCGGCTACGAGCAGTACTTC.

The chain recombines TRBV7-9 with TRBJ1-4; maybe TRBD1 (5 bases). The CDR3 has 14 residues. Trimming stripped 4 bases from V and 5 bases from J, with 11 bases between. Germline lookup yields CDR1 SEHNR and CDR2 FQNEAQ (reference sequence). DNA of the CDR3: TGTGCCAGCAGCTCTCCTGGGGGAAATGAAAAACTGTTTTTT. This sequence encodes CASSSPGGNEKLFF.

The chain couples TRBV29-1 to TRBJ2-2; D gene ambiguous. Germline V gene sequence: CDR1 SQVTM, CDR2 ANQGSEA. V was trimmed by 6 bases and J by 5 bases, leaving 7 bases between them. This CDR3 region has 11 residues. This CDR3 reads CSVMRTGELFF. Written as DNA, the CDR3 is TGCAGCGTCATGAGAACCGGGGAGCTGTTTTTT.

The chain links TRBV10-3 to TRBJ2-2; D remains ambiguous. The CDR3 is 12 residues long. V lost 8 bases and J 6 bases, leaving 10 bases between the germline ends. Per germline, CDR1 ENHRY and CDR2 SYGVKD. CDR3: CAISRDAGELFF. DNA of the CDR3: TGTGCCATCTCTAGAGACGCCGGGGAGCTGTTTTTT.

On this clonotype: Mismatch with germline at one junction end may stem from a read error. The chain recombines TRBV5-1 with TRBJ2-1; no clear D. The CDR3 is made up of 11 amino acids. Germline CDR1 and CDR2: SGHRS and YFSETQ. This chain's CDR3 is CACSEYNEQFF. CDR3 sequence (DNA): TGCGCCTGCAGCGAGTACAATGAGCAGTTCTTC.

The chain employs TRBV7-2 and TRBJ1-5, with TRBD1 as a possible D gene (5 bases). Trimming stripped 3 bases from V and 1 base from J, with 10 bases between. The CDR3 is 15 amino acids. The V gene's germline CDR1 is SGHTA and CDR2 FQGNSA. CDR3 residues: CASSFGTWSNQPQHF. CDR3 bases: TGTGCCAGCAGCTTCGGGACCTGGAGCAATCAGCCCCAGCATTTT.

V and J are TRBV20-1 and TRBJ2-3; 9 bases match TRBD2. The CDR3 consists of 16 residues. V lost 3 bases and J lost 0; bases outside the gene matches: 7. Germline V CDR1 and CDR2: DFQATT, SNEGSKA (reference sequence). The CDR3 protein is CSASLAGRLSTDTQYF. DNA of the CDR3: TGCAGTGCTAGTCTAGCGGGGCGGCTCAGCACAGATACGCAGTATTTT.

Only a few counts were recorded for this clonotype. A much larger clone is a single base away; this may be a read error. V is TRBV20-1 and J is TRBJ2-5, with D possibly being TRBD2 (6 bases). V gave up 7 bases and J gave up 4 bases, with 22 bases separating them. The CDR3 extends over 15 amino acids. Germline V CDR1 and CDR2: DFQATT, SNEGSKA (reference sequence). The CDR3 DNA sequence: TGCAGTGTTATCGTTAGCGGTACAGAGGGAGAGACCCAGTACTTC. This encodes CSVIVSGTEGETQYF.